The present T cell receptor (beta chain) was sequenced within a study of T cells in Graves' hyperthyroidism and ophthalmopathy. The diagnoses drew upon clinical symptoms, serum thyroxine and TRAb, thyroid ultrasound and orbital computed tomography. Germline V gives CDR1 SGHVS, CDR2 FNYEAQ. CDR3 size: 15 residues. V lost 4 bases, J lost 1 base, and 11 bases lay in between. Study-level results: The model anticipated ophthalmopathy a median 6.5 months pre-onset. Blood also contained most expanded thyroid clonotypes above 0.001. Stable hyperthyroidism was separated from ophthalmopathy by a model based on 13 V-J features.

On this clonotype itself: What it binds is unknown.

What was amplified from RNA transcripts were TCR beta CDR3 regions. Researchers ran a first-round RT-PCR on the TCR CDR3 using the HTBI primer set. TCRdb processed the multiplex PCR reads anew with MiXCR; each CDR3 protein has one entry. The sample carries 490,000 or so distinct CDR3 sequences, 40% to 50% recorded once. The specimen sequenced was peripheral blood or thyroid tissue (not recorded which). The chain couples TRBV7-6 to TRBJ1-3; a weak D match, TRBD1 (6 bases). The clonotype comes from an adult woman with Graves' disease, either hyperthyroidism or ophthalmopathy (not recorded which). The CDR3 DNA reads as TGTGCCAGCAGCTCCGGGGGGCTATCTGGAAACACCATATATTTT. This encodes CASSSGGLSGNTIYF.